The 25 T cell receptor beta chains below come from one sample, sequenced in a study of T cell changes during pregnancy in multiple sclerosis. Profiling relied on immunoSEQ multiplex PCR, and the TCRdb table lists in-frame clones only, not all of them. The table includes approximately 99,000 clones, about nine tenths detected once. The source was peripheral blood, collected in the second trimester of pregnancy. These receptors were taken from a female donor in good health, enrolled as a control in a pregnancy study.

The V and J genes are TRBV5-8 and TRBJ2-1, with TRBD2 as a possible D gene (6 bases). Trimming cost V 0 bases and J 3 bases, with 10 bases left between them. The V gene's germline CDR1 is SGHTS and CDR2 YDEGEE. The CDR3 runs to 15 residues. The CDR3 is CASSLGPGDYNEQFF. Written as DNA, the CDR3 is TGTGCCAGCAGCTTGGGCCCGGGGGACTACAATGAGCAGTTCTTC.

This sequence joins TRBV7-2 and TRBJ1-4; weak D call: TRBD1 (5 bases). The CDR3 loop spans 17 amino acids. V was cut by 2 bases and J by 4 bases, with 17 bases left in between. Germline assignment: CDR1 SGHTA and CDR2 FQGNSA. CDR3 region: CASSLPNWGGNNEKLFF. In nucleotides, the CDR3 is TGTGCCAGCAGCTTACCAAACTGGGGGGGAAATAATGAAAAACTGTTTTTT.

V usage is TRBV5-1 and J usage is TRBJ1-5; D uncertain. The germline gives CDR1 SGHRS, CDR2 YFSETQ. CDR3 size: 14 residues. V lost 0 bases, J lost 5 bases, and 9 bases lay in between. DNA for the CDR3: TGCGCCAGCAGCTTGGAGCTGGGCGATCAGCCCCAGCATTTT. It encodes CASSLELGDQPQHF.

CDR3 DNA sequence: TGTGCCAGCTCACCGGGCCTGGGGCGGGGCGAAGCTTTCTTT. Protein sequence: CASSPGLGRGEAFF. This chain joins TRBV18 and TRBJ1-1; TRBD1 might be the D (5 bases). CDR1 and CDR2 (germline): KGHSH, LQKENI. The CDR3 spans 14 residues. V was clipped by 3 bases and J by 8 bases, with 16 bases between them. The full variable domain, completed using reference TRBV18 and TRBJ1-1, is NAGVMQNPRHLVRRRGQEARLRCSPMKGHSHVYWYRQLPEEGLKFMVYLQKENIIDESGMPKERFSAEFPKEGPSILRIQQVVRGDSAAYFCASSPGLGRGEAFFGQGTRLTVV.

The V gene is TRBV6-5, the J gene TRBJ2-7, with 7 nucleotides matching TRBD1. Germline values: CDR1 MNHEY, CDR2 SVGAGI. V lost 6 bases, J lost 0 bases, and 8 bases stayed unmatched. This CDR3 has 15 amino acids. Written as DNA, the CDR3 is TGTGCCAGCAGGCCGCGACAGGGCCTCTCCTACGAGCAGTACTTC. Residues: CASRPRQGLSYEQYF.

This clone was picked up one time. The chain combines TRBV6-5 with TRBJ2-1; TRBD1 matches 7 bases. The CDR3 contains 13 residues. The V and J ends lost 2 bases and 11 bases, in that order; junction bases with no gene match: 6. CDR1 and CDR2 (germline): MNHEY, SVGAGI. The CDR3 sequence: CASSYLGQAQQFF. CDR3 bases: TGTGCCAGCAGTTACCTCGGACAGGCTCAGCAGTTCTTC.

The V and J genes are TRBV11-2 and TRBJ2-1; D not resolved. V was pared by 6 bases and J by 4 bases, with 10 bases between. Germline CDR1 SGHAT, CDR2 FQNNGV. The CDR3 is 13 residues long. The CDR3 reads CASSPGHYNEQFF. The CDR3 nucleotides read TGTGCCAGCAGTCCGGGTCATTACAATGAGCAGTTCTTC.

V and J are TRBV15 and TRBJ1-5; unclear D gene. The ends were cut back, 1 base at V and 4 bases at J, with 14 bases in the middle. This CDR3 is built from 16 residues. Germline values: CDR1 LNHNV, CDR2 YYDKDF (reference sequence). CDR3 amino acids: CATSRVGGQVNQPQHF. As DNA, the CDR3 is TGTGCCACCAGCAGAGTAGGTGGGCAGGTAAATCAGCCCCAGCATTTT.

The chain has TRBV7-9 and TRBJ2-1, with D unclear. The ends were cut back, 1 base at V and 0 bases at J, with 10 bases in the middle. The germline V gene has CDR1 SEHNR and CDR2 FQNEAQ (reference sequence). This CDR3 has 16 residues. The chain's CDR3 is CASSLEADSSYNEQFF. CDR3 DNA sequence: TGTGCCAGCAGCTTAGAGGCGGATAGCTCCTACAATGAGCAGTTCTTC.

The chain employs TRBV19 and TRBJ1-5; D might be TRBD1 (5 bases). V was pared by 3 bases and J by 3 bases, with 9 bases between. The germline V gene encodes CDR1 LNHDA and CDR2 SQIVND (reference sequence). The CDR3 extends over 14 amino acids. Here the CDR3 DNA reads TGTGCCAGTAGTATTCGGACACCCAATCAGCCCCAGCATTTT. Residues: CASSIRTPNQPQHF.

The gene calls are TRBV13 and TRBJ2-7; the D gene is possibly TRBD2 (6 bases). V dropped 6 bases and J dropped 7 bases, with 13 bases sitting between them. CDR1 is PRHDT, CDR2 FYEKMQ, per germline (reference sequence). This CDR3 comprises 12 residues. In nucleotides, the CDR3 is TGTGCCAGCAGTAACGGGGGAAGGGAGCAGTACTTC. It translates to CASSNGGREQYF.

The chain employs TRBV7-7 and TRBJ1-4; 7 positions agree with TRBD1. Looked up from germline, CDR1 is SSHAT and CDR2 is FNYEAQ (reference sequence). V lost 1 base to trimming and J lost 6 bases; unmatched junction nucleotides: 5. The CDR3 has 15 residues. CDR3 coding DNA: TGTGCCAGCAGCTTAGGAACAGGGGCGGATGAAAAACTGTTTTTT. Residues: CASSLGTGADEKLFF.

A single count supports this clone. The chain joins TRBV2 to TRBJ2-1; 14 bases match TRBD2. With V trimmed by 5 bases and J by 10 bases, 7 bases remained unmatched. This CDR3 is built from 15 residues. Germline lookup yields CDR1 SNHLY and CDR2 FYNNEI. In nucleotides, the CDR3 is TGTGCCAGCAGTCTGGGACTAGCGGGGGTTTGGGAGCAGTTCTTC. This translates into CASSLGLAGVWEQFF.

The rearrangement uses TRBV9 and TRBJ1-2; possibly TRBD1 for D (5 bases). Trimming took off 4 bases at V and 6 bases at J, with 19 bases between the two ends. The CDR3 sequence is 15 residues long. Germline CDR1 is SGDLS and CDR2 is YYNGEE. The DNA for the CDR3 is TGTGCCAGCAGCCCCCCGACAGATGACGGAGATGGCTACACCTTC. This encodes CASSPPTDDGDGYTF.

This rearrangement joins TRBV7-9 to TRBJ1-5, with D uncertain. V lost 0 bases and J lost 3, with 6 bases in between. The germline CDR1 and CDR2 sequences are SEHNR and FQNEAQ (reference sequence). The CDR3 has 14 residues. CDR3 sequence reads: CASSLAAHNQPQHF. CDR3 bases: TGTGCCAGCAGCTTAGCAGCTCACAATCAGCCCCAGCATTTT. Full variable domain (missing parts from reference TRBV7-9 and TRBJ1-5): DTGVSQNPRHKITKRGQNVTFRCDPISEHNRLYWYRQTLGQGPEFLTYFQNEAQLEKSRLLSDRFSAERPKGSFSTLEIQRTEQGDSAMYLCASSLAAHNQPQHFGDGTRLSIL.

The rearrangement uses TRBV19 and TRBJ2-7, with 9 bases that match TRBD1. V lost 5 bases to trimming and J lost 2 bases; unmatched junction nucleotides: 10. The CDR3 runs 16 residues. Germline assignment: CDR1 LNHDA and CDR2 SQIVND (reference sequence). CDR3 region: CASSEQDRGIAYEQYF. CDR3 nucleotides: TGTGCCAGTAGTGAGCAGGACAGGGGAATCGCCTACGAGCAGTACTTC.

This clone was recorded only once. Here the CDR3 reads CASSVLATFGNEQFF. CDR3 in DNA: TGTGCCAGCAGCGTCCTAGCGACCTTTGGGAATGAGCAGTTCTTC. The chain links TRBV9 to TRBJ2-1, with a weak D call TRBD2 (6 bases). The germline V gene encodes CDR1 SGDLS and CDR2 YYNGEE. V was cut by 2 bases and J by 7 bases, with 16 bases left in between. This CDR3 has 15 amino acids.

This chain connects TRBV2 to TRBJ2-5; D gene ambiguous. The length of the CDR3 is 11 residues. Germline CDR1 reads SNHLY; CDR2 reads FYNNEI. V was cut by 7 bases and J by 1 base, with 4 bases left in between. CDR3: CASMAQETQYF. The CDR3 nucleotides are TGTGCCAGCATGGCCCAAGAGACCCAGTACTTC.

This chain uses TRBV28 with TRBJ1-1; TRBD1 agrees at 11 bases. The CDR3 extends over 16 amino acids. From germline, CDR1 is MDHEN and CDR2 SYDVKM. J lost 0 bases, V lost 5 bases, and 5 bases had no gene match. The CDR3 loop is CASSTGQGALNTEAFF. CDR3 sequence (DNA): TGTGCCAGCAGTACAGGACAGGGGGCATTGAACACTGAAGCTTTCTTT.

The rearrangement uses TRBV18 and TRBJ1-2, with 11 nucleotides matching TRBD1. The germline V gene has CDR1 KGHSH and CDR2 LQKENI. The V gene end was trimmed by 3 bases and the J gene end by 6 bases; junction bases not matched to a gene: 3. The CDR3 loop spans 14 amino acids. CDR3 residues: CASSPWTGGNGYTF. The CDR3 coding sequence is TGTGCCAGCTCACCGTGGACAGGGGGCAATGGCTACACCTTC.

This clone came up once. This chain connects TRBV21-1 to TRBJ1-4; the DNA was not compared with TRBD1, the D call given in the table. TRBV21-1 is an annotated pseudogene. This CDR3 is 18 amino acids long. The chain's CDR3 is CASSKALTGLPTNEKLFF. Here the CDR3 DNA reads TGTGCCAGCAGCAAAGCGCTTACAGGGCTACCAACTAATGAAAAACTGTTTTTT.

This sequence joins TRBV5-1 and TRBJ1-2, with 11 positions matching TRBD1. Trimming at V came to 2 bases and at J to 8 bases, leaving 8 bases not matched to a gene. The germline gives CDR1 SGHRS, CDR2 YFSETQ. The CDR3 consists of 15 residues. The CDR3 nucleotides are TGCGCCAGCAGCTTTAGTGCGGACAGGGGGCACGGCTACACCTTC. It codes for CASSFSADRGHGYTF.

The chain combines TRBV19 with TRBJ2-7; 8 positions match TRBD2. J was trimmed by 1 base and V by 6 bases; bases with no gene match: 2. Germline CDR1 LNHDA, CDR2 SQIVND (reference sequence). The length of the CDR3 is 13 residues. CDR3 region: CASRGTRSYEQYF. CDR3 nucleotide sequence: TGTGCCAGTAGAGGGACTAGATCCTACGAGCAGTACTTC. The full variable domain, with the rest looked up from reference TRBV19 and TRBJ2-7, is DGGITQSPKYLFRKEGQNVTLSCEQNLNHDAMYWYRQDPGQGLRLIYYSQIVNDFQKGDIAEGYSVSREKKESFPLTVTSAQKNPTAFYLCASRGTRSYEQYFGPGTRLTVT.

The chain carries TRBV27 and TRBJ1-2; D is possibly TRBD1 (5 bases). The CDR3 has 16 residues. From germline, CDR1 is MNHEY and CDR2 SMNVEV (reference sequence). V dropped 5 bases and J dropped 2 bases, with 18 bases sitting between them. Written as DNA, the CDR3 is TGTGCCAGCAGTCCCTTCCCTATCGGGGGAAACTATGGCTACACCTTC. It specifies CASSPFPIGGNYGYTF.

The chain uses TRBV6-1 and TRBJ2-5; D not certain. V was cut by 6 bases and J by 1 base, with 12 bases left in between. This CDR3 has 14 amino acids. Per the germline V gene, CDR1 is MNHNS and CDR2 is SASEGT. In DNA, the CDR3 is TGTGCCAGCAGCTCGGTACAGAGCCAAGAGACCCAGTACTTC. Its translation is CASSSVQSQETQYF.